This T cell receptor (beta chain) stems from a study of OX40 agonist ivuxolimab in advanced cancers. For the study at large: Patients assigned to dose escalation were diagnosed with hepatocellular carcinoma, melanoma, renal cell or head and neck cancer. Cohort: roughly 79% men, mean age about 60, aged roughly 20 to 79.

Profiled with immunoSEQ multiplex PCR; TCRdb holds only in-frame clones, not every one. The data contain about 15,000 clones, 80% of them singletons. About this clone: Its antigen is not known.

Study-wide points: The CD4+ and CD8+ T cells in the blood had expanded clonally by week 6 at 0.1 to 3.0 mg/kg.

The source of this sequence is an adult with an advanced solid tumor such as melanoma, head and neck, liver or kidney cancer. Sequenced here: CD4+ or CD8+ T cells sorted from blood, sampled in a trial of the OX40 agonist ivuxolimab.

CDR3 sequence reads: CASSLAGGVYEQYF. CDR3 coding DNA: TGTGCCAGCAGCTTGGCCGGCGGGGTCTACGAGCAGTACTTC. The chain recombines TRBV5-4 with TRBJ2-7; TRBD2 is a possible D gene (6 bases). This CDR3 spans 14 amino acids. The germline CDR1 and CDR2 sequences are SGHNT and YYREEE (reference sequence). V was shortened by 0 bases and J by 3 bases, with 10 bases between the two germline ends. Supplemented by reference TRBV5-4 and TRBJ2-7, the full variable domain reads ETGVTQSPTHLIKTRGQQVTLRCSSQSGHNTVSWYQQALGQGPQFIFQYYREEENGRGNFPPRFSGLQFPNYSSELNVNALELDDSALYLCASSLAGGVYEQYFGPGTRLTVT.